This T cell receptor beta chain was recovered during a study of T cells in tumors after PD-1 blockade. The CDR3 is made up of 11 amino acids. The V segment lost 3 bases and the J segment 12 bases; nucleotides outside the gene matches: 1. The germline V gene has CDR1 KGHSH and CDR2 LQKENI. Genomic DNA template from tumor biopsies or peripheral blood, about 600 ng to 6,004 ng input. Libraries were prepared by immunoSEQ multiplex PCR; TCRdb keeps only in-frame clonotypes and omits some of them. The repertoire holds tens of thousands of clones, with roughly 70% as singletons. Sequencing was performed on PBMCs, taken after anti-PD-1 treatment. The J gene is TRBJ2-1, the V gene TRBV18; 8 bases line up with TRBD1. The clonotype comes from a human donor with basal cell carcinoma. CDR3 in amino acids: CASSPDRGQFF. CDR3 DNA sequence: TGTGCCAGCTCACCCGACAGGGGGCAGTTCTTC.